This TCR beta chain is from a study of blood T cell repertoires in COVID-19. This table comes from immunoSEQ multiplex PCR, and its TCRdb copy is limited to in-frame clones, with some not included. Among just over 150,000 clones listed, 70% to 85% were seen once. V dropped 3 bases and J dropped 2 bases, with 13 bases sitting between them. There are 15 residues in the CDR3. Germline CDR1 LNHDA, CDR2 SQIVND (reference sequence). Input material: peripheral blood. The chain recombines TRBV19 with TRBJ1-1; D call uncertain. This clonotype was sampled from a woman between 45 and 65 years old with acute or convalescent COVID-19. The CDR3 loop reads CASSIGSLTNTEAFF. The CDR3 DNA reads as TGTGCCAGTAGTATCGGGTCCCTCACCAACACTGAAGCTTTCTTT.